This record looks at one TCR beta chain sequence and its context. The sample belongs to a study of blood T cell repertoires in COVID-19. For the study at large: There were acute and convalescent COVID-19 samples, and they came from the United States, Italy and Spain.

The CDR3 covers 14 residues. The V gene's germline CDR1 is LNHDA and CDR2 SQIVND (reference sequence). V lost 8 bases and J lost 12; bases outside the gene matches: 14. Per the authors' pipeline: Amplified reference gene primers provided the basis for estimating nucleated cell counts. The repertoire was sequenced with immunoSEQ multiplex PCR; TCRdb's copy has only in-frame clones and lacks some. V, J and clone size derive from that table, while D and trimming were established from the DNA sequence. The sample records about 160,000 clones, around 80% being singletons. Sequencing input: peripheral blood. This sequence was found in a man between 60 and 70 years old with acute or convalescent COVID-19. The chain links TRBV19 to TRBJ2-1; 9 bases are shared with TRBD1. For the CDR3, the DNA is TGTGCCAGTCGGGAACAGGGGGCCTCAATTGGGCAGTTCTTC. Translation gives CASREQGASIGQFF.